These T cell receptor beta chains were read from a single sample in a study of T cells after yellow fever vaccination. TCRdb itself ran the 5' RACE reads through MiXCR, one entry per CDR3 protein. The table includes approximately 120,000 distinct CDR3 sequences, under 8.5% detected once. The material sequenced was CD4+ T cells sorted from PBMCs, taken 10 to 11 days after the first yellow fever vaccination. The origin of the receptors is a man aged 18 to 29 who received the YFV17D yellow fever vaccine. The CDR3 runs from the conserved cysteine through the conserved F or W. D genes are given only for firm matches. Clone size is given for some rows only: seen once, a few or many times, or a class if the clone is expanded.

TRBJ2-1 NA TRBV20-1 NA TGCAGTGCTAGTGGGGGGGCTACCTACAATGAGCAGTTCTTC CSASGGATYNEQFF
TRBJ1-6 NA TRBV5-6 many TGTGCCAGCAGCCTAGGACAGTATAATTCACCCCTCCACTTT CASSLGQYNSPLHF
TRBJ2-1 TRBD2 TRBV29-1 many TGCAGCGTTGAAGATCCCGTTAGCGGGGGGCCCTCCTACAATGAGCAGTTCTTC CSVEDPVSGGPSYNEQFF
TRBJ2-7 NA TRBV6-4 many TGTGCCAGCAGCTGGGACACCCTCACCGAGCAGTACTTC CASSWDTLTEQYF
TRBJ2-5 NA TRBV29-1 many TGCAGCGGTGGCATGGGACGACAGGCGCAAGAGACCCAGTACTTC CSGGMGRQAQETQYF
TRBJ2-2 NA TRBV15 many TGTGCCACCAGCAGAGCACAGAACACCGGGGAGCTGTTTTTT CATSRAQNTGELFF
TRBJ1-2 NA TRBV2 many TGTGCCAGCAGGAGGACAGCTAATAACTATGGCTACACCTTC CASRRTANNYGYTF
TRBJ2-5 TRBD1 TRBV28 many TGTGCCAGCAGTTTTCCCCAGGGGGCAAGAGAGACCCAGTACTTC CASSFPQGARETQYF
TRBJ2-3 NA TRBV7-8 many TGTGCCAGCAGCTTAGGCGGGGCCGTGAGGGATACGCAGTATTTT CASSLGGAVRDTQYF
TRBJ2-2 NA TRBV9 many TGTGCCAGCAGCGTTTCAGGGGTAGGCGGGGAGCTGTTTTTT CASSVSGVGGELFF
TRBJ2-7 TRBD2 TRBV7-2 many TGTGCCAGCAGCTCACAAATCATAGCGGGGGTCGAGCAGTACTTC CASSSQIIAGVEQYF
TRBJ2-3 NA TRBV10-3 many TGTGCCATCAGTGAGTCCGAGGATACGCAGTATTTT CAISESEDTQYF
TRBJ2-5 TRBD2 TRBV7-2 NA TGTGCCAGCAGCTTACAGCGGGGGGGGGGAGAGACCCAGTACTTC CASSLQRGGGETQYF
TRBJ2-1 TRBD2 TRBV28 many TGTGCCAGCAGTGTGTCTAGCGGGGGGCTCTACAATGAGCAGTTCTTC CASSVSSGGLYNEQFF
TRBJ2-4 NA TRBV6-1 many TGTGCCAGCACAGCAGGGTGGACGGATCAAAACATTCAGTACTTC CASTAGWTDQNIQYF
TRBJ2-1 NA TRBV12-3/TRBV12-4 many TGTGCCAGCAGGATGACTAGCTCCTACAATGAGCAGTTCTTC CASRMTSSYNEQFF
TRBJ1-3 NA TRBV20-1 NA TGCAGTGCTAGTCGCGGCGGGACACTTGGAAACACCATATATTTT CSASRGGTLGNTIYF
TRBJ2-3 TRBD2 TRBV5-1 many TGCGCCAGCAGCTTCGACCCCCCGGCGGGGGGGACAGATACGCAGTATTTT CASSFDPPAGGTDTQYF
TRBJ2-3 TRBD1 TRBV5-6 NA TGTTCCAGCAGCTCCTTTGACAGGGGGACAGATACGCAGTATTTT CSSSSFDRGTDTQYF
TRBJ2-1 NA TRBV4-3 many TGCGCCAGCAGCCAGGGGTATAGTGGGAATGAGCAGTTCTTC CASSQGYSGNEQFF
TRBJ2-5 NA TRBV25-1 many TGTGCCAGCAGTGAGGGCAGGGACGAGACCCAGTACTTC CASSEGRDETQYF
TRBJ2-1 NA TRBV12-3/TRBV12-4 many TGTGCCAGCAGTTTCCAGGGAGGCGATGAGCAGTTCTTC CASSFQGGDEQFF
TRBJ2-5 NA TRBV27 many TGTGCCAGCAGTTACGAGGGCGTGAAGACCCAGTACTTC CASSYEGVKTQYF
TRBJ2-3 NA TRBV7-2 many TGTGCCAGCAGCTTAGGGCGTTCCACAGATACGCAGTATTTT CASSLGRSTDTQYF
TRBJ1-1 NA TRBV12-3/TRBV12-4 many TGTGCCAGCACTCTTCAGGGCACTGAAGCTTTCTTT CASTLQGTEAFF
TRBJ2-2 NA TRBV6-2/TRBV6-3 many TGTGCCAGCAGCTGGGACCTCATGGACGGGGAGCTGTTTTTT CASSWDLMDGELFF
TRBJ1-5 NA TRBV5-6 many TGTGCCAGCAACTCGACACCCGGAATTGGGCAGCCCCAGCATTTT CASNSTPGIGQPQHF
TRBJ2-1 NA TRBV20-1 many TGCAGTGCTAGAGGGGGTGAGCAGTTCTTC CSARGGEQFF
TRBJ1-2 TRBD1 TRBV12-3/TRBV12-4 many TGTGCCAGCAGTAGGAGACAGGGGGCCATGGGCCATGGCTACACCTTC CASSRRQGAMGHGYTF
TRBJ2-2 TRBD1 TRBV7-2 medium-sized TGTGCCAGCAGCTTAGTAGGGGGCGCGAACACCGGGGAGCTGTTTTTT CASSLVGGANTGELFF
TRBJ2-3 NA TRBV7-3 many TGTGCCAGCAGCTTAATGGGGTCCACAGATACGCAGTATTTT CASSLMGSTDTQYF